This T cell receptor beta chain was observed in a study of T-cell memory formation after mild COVID-19. One entry per CDR3 protein results from TCRdb running MiXCR on the 5' RACE reads. Of over 300,000 distinct CDR3 sequences detected, around a fifth appear once; the ten largest clones hold around a fifth. V was shortened by 2 bases and J by 3 bases, with 10 bases between the two germline ends. This CDR3 comprises 15 residues. CDR1 and CDR2 (germline): SGHAT, FQNNGV. This chain joins TRBV11-2 and TRBJ1-4; D is unresolved. The clonotype originates from a man between 18 and 29 years old who had mild COVID-19 (a few samples of this study predate the infection). Cell type and time point are not known. The specimen was PBMCs or a T cell subset sorted from them (not recorded which). CDR3 DNA: TGTGCCAGCAGCTTAATAGGAAACGCTAATGAAAAACTGTTTTTT. This codes for CASSLIGNANEKLFF. The whole variable domain, remainder taken from reference TRBV11-2 and TRBJ1-4, is EAGVAQSPRYKIIEKRQSVAFWCNPISGHATLYWYQQILGQGPKLLIQFQNNGVVDDSQLPKDRFSAERLKGVDSTLKIQPAKLEDSAVYLCASSLIGNANEKLFFGSGTQLSVL.